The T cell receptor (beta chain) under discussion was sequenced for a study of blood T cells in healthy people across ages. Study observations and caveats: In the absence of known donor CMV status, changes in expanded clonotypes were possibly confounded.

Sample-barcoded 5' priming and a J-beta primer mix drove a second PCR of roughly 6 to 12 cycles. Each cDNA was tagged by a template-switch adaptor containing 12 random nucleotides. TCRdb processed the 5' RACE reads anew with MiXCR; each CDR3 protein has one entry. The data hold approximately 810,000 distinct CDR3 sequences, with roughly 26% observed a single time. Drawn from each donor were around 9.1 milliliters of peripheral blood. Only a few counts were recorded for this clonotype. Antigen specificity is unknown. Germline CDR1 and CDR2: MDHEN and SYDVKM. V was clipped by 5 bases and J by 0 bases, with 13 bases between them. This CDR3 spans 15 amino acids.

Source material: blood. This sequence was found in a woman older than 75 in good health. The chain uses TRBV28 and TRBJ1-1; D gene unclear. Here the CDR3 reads CASSPYNQMNTEAFF. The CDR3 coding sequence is TGTGCCAGCAGTCCTTACAACCAGATGAACACTGAAGCTTTCTTT.